Sequencing of this T cell receptor beta chain was carried out in a study of post-analysis software for immune sequencing data. As for the study in general: Included courses were relapsing-remitting and secondary progressive multiple sclerosis; progressive-relapsing multiple sclerosis was also included.

The CDR3 is 14 amino acids. The V segment lost 5 bases and the J segment 5 bases; nucleotides outside the gene matches: 8. The germline gives CDR1 SQVTM, CDR2 ANQGSEA. This clonotype was seen more than once but under ten times. What it recognizes is unknown. The library was made from cDNA and included unique molecular identifiers. The yield from roughly 1 to 10 million T cells was roughly 500,000 cDNA molecules in total. TCRdb re-derived calls from the PCR reads in MiXCR, one entry per CDR3 protein. The profile shows about 810,000 distinct CDR3 sequences, 53% of them singletons. Study-wide results and limits: Among four or five TRBV segments more frequent in patients than controls were TRBV5-6, TRBV5-1 and TRBV20-1. Those samples that were prepared in the same batch co-clustered strongly by F measure.

The chain recombines TRBV29-1 with TRBJ2-1; 8 nucleotides agree with TRBD2. Input material: blood. This clonotype originated in a girl aged 10 to 17 with multiple sclerosis. CDR3 amino acids: CSVPGGRSNNEQFF. CDR3 nucleotides: TGCAGCGTTCCGGGAGGGAGGTCGAACAATGAGCAGTTCTTC.